The 23 T cell receptor beta chains below come from one sample, sequenced in a study of tumor and adjacent non-tumor tissue in lung cancer. Three rounds of nested PCR, following a modified ARM-PCR protocol, produced the TCRbeta library. A single record per CDR3 protein comes from TCRdb applying MiXCR to the multiplex PCR reads. The repertoire holds about 200,000 distinct CDR3 sequences, with around 70% as singletons. RNA was extracted from bulk tissue without any cell sorting. Sequenced material: lung tumor tissue. Source of these receptors: a man in his fifties or sixties with non-small cell lung cancer.

Remarks on this clonotype: The missing conserved phenylalanine or tryptophan at the end of this CDR3 makes a read error likely. This sequence joins TRBV29-1 and TRBJ2-5, with D unresolved. Germline-derived CDR1 and CDR2 are SQVTM and ANQGSEA. The ends were cut back, 0 bases at V and 2 bases at J, with 1 base in the middle. This CDR3 is built from 11 residues. The CDR3: CSVEDQETQYY. CDR3 in DNA: TGCAGCGTTGAAGATCAAGAGACCCAGTACTAC.

About this clonotype: An end of the junction differs from the germline gene, which may be a read error. The chain joins TRBV20-1 to TRBJ2-1, with 14 nucleotides matching TRBD2. CDR3 length: 16 amino acids. CDR1 is DFQATT, CDR2 SNEGSKA, per germline (reference sequence). CDR3 in amino acids: CSARDRTSGRYNEQIF. In DNA, the CDR3 is TGCAGTGCTAGAGATCGGACTAGCGGGAGGTACAATGAGCAGATCTTC.

With regard to this clonotype: The conserved final phenylalanine or tryptophan is absent from the CDR3, which likely points to a read error. The J gene is TRBJ2-5, the V gene TRBV6-1; D is tentatively TRBD1 or TRBD2 (5 bases each). The CDR3 totals 14 residues. V gave up 10 bases and J gave up 5 bases, with 20 bases separating them. Germline V gene sequence: CDR1 MNHNS, CDR2 SASEGT. This CDR3 is CATPWVTGGETQYL. The DNA of the CDR3 is TGTGCCACCCCATGGGTCACAGGCGGGGAGACCCAGTACTTG.

Concerning this clonotype: The junction differs from germline at one of its ends, possibly a read error. J is TRBJ1-1 and V is TRBV28; D remains unclear. Germline assignment: CDR1 MDHEN and CDR2 SYDVKM. This CDR3 region has 11 residues. The CDR3 DNA follows: TGTGCCAGCAGGGGGAACCCTGAAGCTTTCTTT. Translation gives CASRGNPEAFF.

A remark on this clonotype: One end of the junction fails to match germline, which may point to a read error. The chain uses TRBV30 and TRBJ2-1; the D is unclear. Germline CDR1 is GTSNPN and CDR2 is SVGIG (reference sequence). The CDR3 sequence is 15 residues long. CDR3 residues: CAWSVGQSSYSEQFF. The CDR3 region has the DNA TGTGCCTGGAGTGTGGGTCAGAGCTCCTACAGTGAGCAGTTCTTC.

This chain links TRBV5-4 with TRBJ1-2, with D possibly being TRBD1 (5 bases). Trimming left V 0 bases short and J 9 bases short, with 15 bases between. The CDR3 extends over 14 amino acids. CDR1 and CDR2 from the germline V gene are SGHNT and YYREEE (reference sequence). The CDR3: CASSLGREGNRYTF. CDR3 in DNA: TGTGCCAGCAGCTTGGGCAGGGAGGGTAATCGCTACACCTTC.

Concerning this clonotype: Germline and junction disagree at one end, which may indicate a read error. V gene TRBV29-1 combines with J gene TRBJ1-1; no clear D. The CDR3 runs to 13 residues. The germline V gene encodes CDR1 SQVTM and CDR2 ANQGSEA. CDR3 nucleotides: TGCAGCGTTGAAGACATGGGAAACACTGAAGCCTTCTTT. Residues: CSVEDMGNTEAFF.

There are a few counts of this clonotype. The chain joins TRBV20-1 to TRBJ2-1; 14 bases agree with TRBD2. J gave up 0 bases and V 3 bases, and 4 bases lay outside the gene matches. This CDR3 comprises 17 residues. The germline V gene has CDR1 DFQATT and CDR2 SNEGSKA (reference sequence). The CDR3, as DNA: TGCAGTGCTAGCGGGACTAGCGGGGGAAGCTCCTACAATGAGCAGTTCTTC. Protein sequence: CSASGTSGGSSYNEQFF.

This chain joins TRBV5-4 and TRBJ2-3; D not resolved. The CDR3 is 15 amino acids. Germline V CDR1 and CDR2: SGHNT, YYREEE (reference sequence). The V end was cut by 2 bases, the J end by 1 base, with 11 bases between. The CDR3 sequence: CASSFYGLGTDTQYF. The CDR3 DNA reads TGTGCCAGCAGCTTTTATGGGTTAGGCACAGATACGCAGTATTTT.

V usage is TRBV20-1 and J usage is TRBJ2-5; possibly TRBD1 for D (5 bases). In germline, CDR1 is DFQATT, CDR2 SNEGSKA (reference sequence). This CDR3 region has 13 residues. In DNA, the CDR3 is TGCAATGTTAGGGCGGCAGGGAAAGAGACCCAGTACTTC. Protein: CNVRAAGKETQYF.

In the case of this clonotype: The junction shows a germline mismatch at one end, possibly a read error. The V call is TRBV6-5, the J call TRBJ2-7; 9 positions agree with TRBD1. The germline V gene encodes CDR1 MNHEY and CDR2 SVGAGI. CDR3 length: 15 amino acids. For the CDR3, the DNA is TGTGCCAGCTGTTACGGACAGGGGTGTTCCTACGAGCAGTACTTC. It is translated as CASCYGQGCSYEQYF.

V and J are TRBV12-5 and TRBJ2-1, with D maybe TRBD1 (5 bases). Per the germline V gene, CDR1 is LGHNT and CDR2 is FRNRAP. The CDR3 runs 15 residues. V gave up 7 bases and J gave up 3 bases, with 16 bases separating them. The CDR3 bases are TGTGCTAGTGCCCTTCAGTCAGGGAACTACAATGAGCAGTTCTTC. Residues: CASALQSGNYNEQFF.

The rearrangement links TRBV5-4 to TRBJ2-2, with D possibly being TRBD2 (6 bases). This CDR3 region has 16 residues. V was clipped by 2 bases and J by 3 bases, with 14 bases between them. CDR1 is SGHNT, CDR2 YYREEE, per germline (reference sequence). CDR3 sequence reads: CASSFPGVRDTGELFF. In DNA, the CDR3 is TGTGCCAGCAGCTTCCCGGGGGTTCGGGACACCGGGGAGCTGTTTTTT.

Ten or more counts support this clonotype. This chain links TRBV5-6 with TRBJ1-2; D remains unclear. The CDR3 length is 15 residues. Germline CDR1 SGHDT, CDR2 YYEEEE. Trimming took off 3 bases at V and 6 bases at J, with 18 bases between the two ends. Here the CDR3 reads CASSSLWGQFNGYTF. CDR3 coding DNA: TGTGCCAGCAGCTCCCTTTGGGGTCAGTTCAATGGCTACACCTTC. Drawing the rest from reference TRBV5-6 and TRBJ1-2, the complete variable domain is DAGVTQSPTHLIKTRGQQVTLRCSPKSGHDTVSWYQQALGQGPQFIFQYYEEEERQRGNFPDRFSGHQFPNYSSELNVNALLLGDSALYLCASSSLWGQFNGYTFGSGTRLTVV.

This clonotype has only one observation. A single base separates this from a much larger clone, so it may be a read error. This chain joins TRBV11-2 and TRBJ2-3; 9 positions agree with TRBD2. The CDR3 has 15 amino acids. From germline, CDR1 is SGHAT and CDR2 FQNNGV. For the CDR3, the DNA is TGTGCCAGCGGCTTCCGAGCGGGAGGTTCAGATACGCAGTATTTT. Translation gives CASGFRAGGSDTQYF.

Concerning this clonotype: A read error is likely, as this CDR3 ends without the conserved phenylalanine or tryptophan. The chain combines TRBV11-3 with TRBJ1-4; a possible D gene is TRBD1 (5 bases). This CDR3 is 14 amino acids long. Per germline, CDR1 SGHNT and CDR2 YENEEA. CDR3: CASSSQGPNEKLFL. CDR3 bases: TGTGCCAGCAGCTCCCAGGGTCCTAATGAAAAGCTGTTTTTG.

The chain links TRBV12-3 or TRBV12-4 to TRBJ1-6; D is unresolved. This CDR3 has 15 residues. V was pared by 1 base and J by 6 bases, with 10 bases between. The CDR3: CASSLVVTINSPLHF. The DNA of the CDR3 is TGTGCCAGCAGTTTAGTTGTGACAATTAATTCACCCCTCCACTTT.

This chain uses TRBV11-2 with TRBJ2-1, with D perhaps matching TRBD2 (6 bases). Trimming stripped 6 bases from V and 0 bases from J, with 12 bases between. Germline loops: CDR1 SGHAT, CDR2 FQNNGV. This CDR3 contains 15 residues. This chain's CDR3 is CASSQGLSSYNEQFF. Here the CDR3 DNA reads TGTGCCAGCAGTCAGGGACTCAGCTCCTACAATGAGCAGTTCTTC.

As regards this clonotype: A junction boundary mismatches the germline segment, possibly from a read error. This sequence joins TRBV4-3 and TRBJ1-1, with D perhaps matching TRBD1 (5 bases). Looked up from germline, CDR1 is LGHNA and CDR2 is YSLEER. The CDR3 spans 17 residues. CDR3 amino acids: CASSQDVPGSADTEAFF. CDR3 DNA sequence: TGCGCCAGCAGCCAAGACGTTCCGGGCAGTGCGGACACTGAGGCTTTCTTT.

The chain employs TRBV24-1 and TRBJ1-5; TRBD1 matches at 9 bases. Germline V gene sequence: CDR1 KGHDR, CDR2 SFDVKD. This CDR3 is 13 amino acids long. The J segment lost 7 bases and the V segment lost 3 bases, leaving 0 bases of the junction unmatched. Here the CDR3 DNA reads TGTGCCACCAGTGATGGACAGGGGCAGCCCCAGCATTTT. It specifies CATSDGQGQPQHF.

In regard to this clonotype: One junction end disagrees with the germline gene, perhaps due to a read error. This sequence joins TRBV4-2 and TRBJ2-7, with 10 bases matching TRBD2. The CDR3 contains 15 residues. Germline V lookup: CDR1 LGHNA, CDR2 YNFKEQ. CDR3 sequence reads: CASSQELAGTYKQYF. Written as DNA, the CDR3 is TGTGCTAGCAGCCAAGAACTAGCGGGAACCTACAAGCAGTACTTC.

Regarding this clonotype: One junction end disagrees with the germline gene, perhaps due to a read error. V usage is TRBV7-2 and J usage is TRBJ2-1, with 13 positions matching TRBD2. Germline lookup yields CDR1 SGHTA and CDR2 FQGNSA. The CDR3 totals 18 residues. CDR3 residues: CVSSLAVSPGLAGTKQFF. For the CDR3, the DNA is TGTGTCAGCAGCTTAGCGGTTAGCCCGGGACTAGCGGGAACAAAGCAGTTCTTC.

This clonotype came up many times. The rearrangement joins TRBV20-1 to TRBJ2-3; unclear D gene. The CDR3 contains 11 residues. Germline loops: CDR1 DFQATT, CDR2 SNEGSKA (reference sequence). V was clipped by 3 bases and J by 2 bases, with 3 bases between them. The CDR3 sequence: CSARVTDTQYF. CDR3 DNA sequence: TGCAGTGCTAGGGTCACAGATACGCAGTATTTT.